These 20 T cell receptor beta chains originate from one sample sequenced in a study of T cell repertoires in cytomegalovirus infection. TCRdb re-called the reads through MiXCR, storing one row per CDR3 protein. The data hold 600,000 to 700,000 distinct CDR3 sequences, with around 35% observed a single time. No antigen has been assigned to these receptors. Sample: cultured PBMCs, taken from culture after CMV antigen stimulation. All receptors derive from a human donor in good health (CMV status not recorded). Some clones in this sample may be carry-over from other donors' samples.

This clonotype showed up many times. This chain links TRBV7-2 with TRBJ2-7, with D hard to call. Germline-derived CDR1 and CDR2 are SGHTA and FQGNSA. This CDR3 has 12 amino acids. Deletions cut 5 bases from V and 2 bases from J, with 7 bases between. The CDR3 region has the DNA TGTGCCAGCAGCATCCTAACCTACGAGCAGTACTTC. Its translation: CASSILTYEQYF.

The chain has TRBV28 and TRBJ1-3; the match to TRBD1 covers 7 bases. This CDR3 comprises 14 residues. With 10 bases clipped from V and 7 bases from J, the junction kept 13 bases outside the gene matches. The V gene's germline CDR1 is MDHEN and CDR2 SYDVKM. CDR3: CATSRRGRTNTIYF. Here the CDR3 DNA reads TGTGCCACCTCACGGAGGGGGCGGACGAACACCATATATTTT. The variable domain in full, with the rest retrieved from reference TRBV28 and TRBJ1-3, is DVKVTQSSRYLVKRTGEKVFLECVQDMDHENMFWYRQDPGLGLRLIYFSYDVKMKEKGDIPEGYSVSREKKERFSLILESASTNQTSMYLCATSRRGRTNTIYFGEGSWLTVV.

The V gene is TRBV10-3, the J gene TRBJ1-2, with D possibly matching TRBD1 (6 bases). Trimming stripped 2 bases from V and 7 bases from J, with 14 bases between. This CDR3 region has 14 residues. CDR1 and CDR2 from the germline V gene are ENHRY and SYGVKD. CDR3: CAISEKQGFFGYTF. DNA of the CDR3: TGTGCCATCAGTGAGAAACAGGGTTTTTTTGGCTACACCTTC.

This rearrangement joins TRBV27 to TRBJ2-7, with a tentative D call TRBD1 (6 bases). V dropped 2 bases and J dropped 0 bases, with 11 bases sitting between them. The germline V gene encodes CDR1 MNHEY and CDR2 SMNVEV (reference sequence). This CDR3 is built from 15 residues. The CDR3 loop is CASSLRGFGSYEQYF. CDR3 in DNA: TGTGCCAGCAGTTTAAGGGGGTTCGGCTCCTACGAGCAGTACTTC.

This clonotype was picked up a small number of times. This chain uses TRBV4-1 with TRBJ2-7; 11 bases map to TRBD1. Trimming cost V 1 base and J 2 bases; bases outside gene matches: 1. Germline V lookup: CDR1 MGHRA, CDR2 YSYEKL. The CDR3 consists of 15 residues. The CDR3 DNA reads TGCGCCAGCAGCCAAGGGACAGGGGGCCCCTACGAGCAGTACTTC. It specifies CASSQGTGGPYEQYF.

V usage is TRBV19 and J usage is TRBJ2-3; D is unclear. Trimming took 6 bases from V and 2 from J, leaving 9 bases between them. The CDR3 extends over 13 amino acids. Germline CDR1 LNHDA, CDR2 SQIVND (reference sequence). The CDR3 DNA sequence: TGTGCCAGTAGACCTACCTCCACAGATACGCAGTATTTT. This encodes CASRPTSTDTQYF.

At least ten counts were recorded for this clonotype. DNA for the CDR3: TGTGCCAGCAGTTTACTCGCGACAGGCCTTTTGAACACTGAAGCTTTCTTT. Amino acid sequence: CASSLLATGLLNTEAFF. The chain combines TRBV12-3 or TRBV12-4 with TRBJ1-1, with D perhaps TRBD1 (6 bases). V lost 2 bases and J lost 0, with 16 bases in between. The CDR3 runs to 17 residues.

This clonotype occurred a few times. The CDR3 sequence: CAIRPGQGSGELFF. The DNA for the CDR3 is TGTGCCATCAGGCCGGGACAGGGATCCGGGGAGCTGTTTTTT. The chain recombines TRBV10-3 with TRBJ2-2; 9 nucleotides align to TRBD1. J lost 6 bases, V lost 6 bases, and 5 bases had no gene match. Germline-derived CDR1 and CDR2 are ENHRY and SYGVKD. The CDR3 totals 14 residues.

This clonotype was seen a handful of times. The chain joins TRBV3-1 to TRBJ2-4, with 8 bases that match TRBD1. Germline CDR1 and CDR2: LGHDT and YNNKEL (reference sequence). J gave up 8 bases and V 10 bases, and 7 bases lay outside the gene matches. The CDR3 covers 12 residues. The CDR3 bases are TGTGCCACAATGGACAGGGCGGACATTCAGTACTTC. Its protein is CATMDRADIQYF. Together with reference TRBV3-1 and TRBJ2-4, the CDR3 gives the full variable domain: DTAVSQTPKYLVTQMGNDKSIKCEQNLGHDTMYWYKQDSKKFLKIMFSYNNKELIINETVPNRFSPKSPDKAHLNLHINSLELGDSAVYFCATMDRADIQYFGAGTRLSVL.

This clonotype appeared a few times. The chain couples TRBV4-1 to TRBJ1-1, with D possibly being TRBD1 (5 bases). The CDR3 sequence is 14 residues long. Trimming removed 4 bases from V and 4 bases from J, with 13 bases in between. CDR1 MGHRA and CDR2 YSYEKL come from the germline V gene. CDR3 region: CASSRLRVSTEAFF. The CDR3 coding sequence is TGCGCCAGCAGCCGACTCAGGGTTTCCACTGAAGCTTTCTTT.

The rearrangement joins TRBV10-3 to TRBJ2-5, with D perhaps TRBD2 (6 bases). The CDR3 loop spans 13 amino acids. In germline, CDR1 is ENHRY, CDR2 SYGVKD. The V and J ends lost 10 bases and 1 base respectively, with 13 bases between them. For the CDR3, the DNA is TGTGCCACGCCGACTAGTTCCCAAGAGACCCAGTACTTC. Its translation is CATPTSSQETQYF.

The chain is built from TRBV7-6 and TRBJ1-4; a possible D gene is TRBD1 (6 bases). The V and J ends lost 1 base and 0 bases respectively, with 15 bases between them. Germline V gives CDR1 SGHVS, CDR2 FNYEAQ. This CDR3 spans 18 amino acids. For the CDR3, the DNA is TGTGCCAGCAGCTTAGGGGACATATGGCCGCCAACTAATGAAAAACTGTTTTTT. Translating it yields CASSLGDIWPPTNEKLFF. The entire variable domain, with the rest obtained from reference TRBV7-6 and TRBJ1-4, is as follows: GAGVSQSPRYKVTKRGQDVALRCDPISGHVSLYWYRQALGQGPEFLTYFNYEAQQDKSGLPNDRFSAERPEGSISTLTIQRTEQRDSAMYRCASSLGDIWPPTNEKLFFGSGTQLSVL.

This chain connects TRBV28 to TRBJ1-1; D is ambiguous. V lost 3 bases to trimming and J lost 0 bases, with 11 bases between them. The V gene's germline CDR1 is MDHEN and CDR2 SYDVKM. The CDR3 extends over 15 amino acids. CDR3 residues: CASSLSQPMNTEAFF. The DNA of the CDR3 is TGTGCCAGCAGTTTGTCTCAGCCCATGAACACTGAAGCTTTCTTT. The complete variable domain, with remaining parts taken from reference TRBV28 and TRBJ1-1, reads DVKVTQSSRYLVKRTGEKVFLECVQDMDHENMFWYRQDPGLGLRLIYFSYDVKMKEKGDIPEGYSVSREKKERFSLILESASTNQTSMYLCASSLSQPMNTEAFFGQGTRLTVV.

V is TRBV12-3 or TRBV12-4 and J is TRBJ1-3, with no clear D. This CDR3 comprises 14 residues. V was trimmed by 6 bases and J by 0 bases, leaving 9 bases between them. The CDR3 DNA follows: TGTGCCAGCAGCCCGCTGAGCTCTGGAAACACCATATATTTT. It encodes CASSPLSSGNTIYF.

This clonotype showed up just a few times. This chain connects TRBV6-2 or TRBV6-3 to TRBJ2-5; 7 bases line up with TRBD2. J gave up 3 bases and V 7 bases, and 5 bases lay outside the gene matches. CDR3 length equals 13 residues. The germline V gene has CDR1 MNHEY and CDR2 SVGEGT. CDR3 region: CASNQREKETQYF. In nucleotides, the CDR3 is TGTGCCAGCAACCAGCGGGAAAAAGAGACCCAGTACTTC.

The J gene is TRBJ1-2, the V gene TRBV20-1; weak D call: TRBD1 (6 bases). This CDR3 is 14 amino acids long. The germline CDR1 and CDR2 sequences are DFQATT and SNEGSKA (reference sequence). The ends were cut back, 1 base at V and 6 bases at J, with 15 bases in the middle. CDR3 bases: TGCAGTGCTAGAGGAGGGGCAGGGGAGGATGGCTACACCTTC. This gives the protein CSARGGAGEDGYTF.

The J gene is TRBJ2-3, the V gene TRBV9; 8 bases align to TRBD2. V was clipped by 0 bases and J by 2 bases; unmatched bases: 5. This CDR3 region has 16 residues. Germline loops: CDR1 SGDLS, CDR2 YYNGEE. CDR3 DNA sequence: TGTGCCAGCAGCGTAGGTAGCGGGGCGAACACAGATACGCAGTATTTT. Translating it yields CASSVGSGANTDTQYF. The full variable domain, its missing parts supplied by reference TRBV9 and TRBJ2-3, is DSGVTQTPKHLITATGQRVTLRCSPRSGDLSVYWYQQSLDQGLQFLIQYYNGEERAKGNILERFSAQQFPDLHSELNLSSLELGDSALYFCASSVGSGANTDTQYFGPGTRLTVL.

The J gene is TRBJ2-5, the V gene TRBV19; D is possibly TRBD2 (5 bases). Germline-derived CDR1 and CDR2 are LNHDA and SQIVND (reference sequence). Deletions cut 4 bases from V and 4 bases from J, with 7 bases between. The CDR3 contains 12 residues. CDR3 DNA sequence: TGTGCCAGTAGTACGGCGGGAGAGACCCAGTACTTC. The encoded protein is CASSTAGETQYF.

A note on this clonotype: The junction departs from germline at one end; a sequencing error may be responsible. The chain combines TRBV7-9 with TRBJ2-3; D gene unclear. This CDR3 has 13 amino acids. Germline V gene lookup returns CDR1 SEHNR and CDR2 FQNEAQ (reference sequence). CDR3 nucleotide sequence: TGTGTCAGCAGCTTAGACGGAACAGATACGCAGTATTTT. This codes for CVSSLDGTDTQYF. Combining the CDR3 with reference TRBV7-9 and TRBJ2-3 gives the whole variable domain DTGVSQNPRHKITKRGQNVTFRCDPISEHNRLYWYRQTLGQGPEFLTYFQNEAQLEKSRLLSDRFSAERPKGSFSTLEIQRTEQGDSAMYLCVSSLDGTDTQYFGPGTRLTVL.

This chain connects TRBV20-1 to TRBJ2-3, with a tentative D call TRBD2 (5 bases). The germline V gene encodes CDR1 DFQATT and CDR2 SNEGSKA (reference sequence). Deletions cut 0 bases from V and 0 bases from J, with 13 bases between. This CDR3 has 16 residues. CDR3 loop: CSARDMKAVSTDTQYF. DNA of the CDR3: TGCAGTGCTAGAGATATGAAAGCGGTTAGCACAGATACGCAGTATTTT.